A selection of T cell receptor beta chains follows, all from one sample in a study of OX40 agonist ivuxolimab in advanced cancers. Generated by immunoSEQ multiplex PCR, the TCRdb table keeps only in-frame clones and is missing some. The sample consists of over 150,000 clones, 85% to 95% of them appearing once. Sequences were derived from CD4+ or CD8+ T cells sorted from blood, sampled in a trial of the OX40 agonist ivuxolimab. These receptors were taken from an adult with an advanced solid tumor such as melanoma, head and neck, liver or kidney cancer. CDR3s leave out the opening cysteine and the closing phenylalanine or tryptophan. Expanded clones are given a class, and other clones once, few, many or no size at all.

>TRBJ1-3|10|NA|TRBV6-6
ASTQPGNTIY
>TRBJ1-2|11|NA|TRBV19
ASIHTDVGGYT
>TRBJ1-2|17|NA|TRBV4-1
ASSHPARGHARPRDGYT
>TRBJ1-1|11|once|TRBV6-5
ASRSTGAIEAF
>TRBJ2-7|12|NA|TRBV11-2
ASSLGGYPGEQY
>TRBJ2-1|13|NA|TRBV28
ASSLSLLGINEQF
>TRBJ1-3|13|NA|TRBV7-2
ASSPDRVNRNTIY
>TRBJ1-3|16|NA|TRBV5-1
ASSLDGGQGATGNTIY
>TRBJ1-4|12|NA|TRBV9
ASSPPDTGEKLF
>TRBJ2-1|15|NA|TRBV4-3
ASSQDPWEASYNEQF
>TRBJ2-7|12|NA|TRBV2
ASRSRDRAHEQY
>TRBJ2-3|15|once|TRBV4-2
ASSQPSGGGSTDTQY
>TRBJ2-1|11|NA|TRBV4-3
ASSPLGRDKQF
>TRBJ2-1|14|NA|TRBV5-1
ASSARLAGVYNEQF
>TRBJ2-1|13|once|TRBV5-6
ASSFRGTSYNEQF
>TRBJ1-1|14|NA|TRBV28
ASSKPGQGARAEAF
>TRBJ1-5|12|NA|TRBV7-9
ASSLGTGAWPQH
>TRBJ2-2|11|NA|TRBV5-1
ATKRGPTGELF
>TRBJ1-5|12|NA|TRBV7-2
ASRPGTSNQPQH
>TRBJ1-5|14|NA|TRBV11-2
ASSLGGGRSNQPQH
>TRBJ2-7|11|once|TRBV6-6
ASRRDSSYEQY
>TRBJ1-6|15|NA|TRBV4-3
ASSQDPLGQGNSPLH
>TRBJ1-1|11|NA|TRBV6-5
ASTGDTNTEAF
>TRBJ1-5|13|NA|TRBV19
ASSMESSYNQPQH
>TRBJ2-3|12|NA|TRBV5-1
ASHLDRPGDTQY
>TRBJ1-4|14|NA|TRBV10-3
AISATGGGRREKLF
>TRBJ2-7|12|NA|TRBV6-5
ASSYSTGGYEQY
>TRBJ1-1|14|once|TRBV7-9
ASSLDGTGGNTEAF
>TRBJ2-3|11|NA|TRBV9
ASSVGVIDTQY
>TRBJ2-7|13|NA|TRBV2
ASSVQRGGAYEQY
>TRBJ2-3|16|NA|TRBV19
ASSRASGRFVSTDTQY
>TRBJ1-4|13|NA|TRBV19
ASSTPAGRAEKLF
>TRBJ2-3|14|NA|TRBV18
ASSPIGQGGTDTQY
>TRBJ2-7|15|NA|TRBV9
ASSARSGTSGPREQY
>TRBJ2-3|13|NA|TRBV7-9
ASSLQGLSTDTQY
>TRBJ1-1|11|NA|TRBV7-8
ASSLVGRTEAF
>TRBJ1-4|12|NA|TRBV5-4
ASSLDRHNEKLF
>TRBJ2-7|13|NA|TRBV10-3
AISESRAGPGEQY
>TRBJ2-7|12|NA|TRBV6-5
ASSYSGGPNEQY
>TRBJ2-7|13|NA|TRBV18
ASSRGLSRSHEQY
>TRBJ1-2|13|NA|TRBV5-1
ASSRDRGVGYGYT
>TRBJ2-1|12|NA|TRBV27
ASSFRTTYNEQF
>TRBJ1-1|11|NA|TRBV7-9
ASSSPFFGVAF
>TRBJ1-1|14|NA|TRBV11-2
ASSLGSGSGNTEAF
>TRBJ2-7|14|NA|TRBV19
ASSIDQLRGSTGQY
>TRBJ2-1|16|NA|TRBV5-1
ASSLVGVTGDVYNEQF
>TRBJ2-2|12|NA|TRBV2
ASMGGAVPGELF
>TRBJ2-7|14|NA|TRBV7-3
ASSQYRGSGSYEQY
>TRBJ2-7|15|NA|TRBV29-1
SVGLVKTSGRSYEQY